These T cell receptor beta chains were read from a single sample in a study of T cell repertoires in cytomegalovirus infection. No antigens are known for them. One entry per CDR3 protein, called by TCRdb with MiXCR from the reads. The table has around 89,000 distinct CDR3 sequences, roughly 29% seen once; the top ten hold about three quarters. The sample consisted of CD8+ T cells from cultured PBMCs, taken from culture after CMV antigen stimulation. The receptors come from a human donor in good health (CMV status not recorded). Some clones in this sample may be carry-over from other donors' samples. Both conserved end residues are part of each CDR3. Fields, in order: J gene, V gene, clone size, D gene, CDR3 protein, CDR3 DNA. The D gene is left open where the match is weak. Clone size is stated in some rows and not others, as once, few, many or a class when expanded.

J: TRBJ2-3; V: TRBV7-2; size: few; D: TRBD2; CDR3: CASSLVVAGGRNTQYF; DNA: TGTGCCAGCAGCTTGGTTGTAGCGGGGGGGCGGAATACGCAGTATTTT
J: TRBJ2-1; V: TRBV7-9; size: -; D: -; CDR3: CASSYRLDEQFF; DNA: TGTGCCAGCAGCTATAGGTTGGATGAGCAGTTCTTC
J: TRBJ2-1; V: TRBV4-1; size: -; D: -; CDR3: CASSQVGPNEQFF; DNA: TGCGCCAGCAGCCAAGTGGGGCCCAATGAGCAGTTCTTC
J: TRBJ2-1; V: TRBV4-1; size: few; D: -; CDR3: CASSPGELLSYNEQFF; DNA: TGCGCCAGCAGCCCGGGGGAGTTACTGTCCTACAATGAGCAGTTCTTC
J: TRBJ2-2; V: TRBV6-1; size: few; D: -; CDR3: CASKRNTGELFF; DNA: TGTGCCAGTAAACGGAACACCGGGGAGCTGTTTTTT
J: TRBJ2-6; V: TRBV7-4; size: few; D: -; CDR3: CASSTWDRSSGANVLTF; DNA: TGTGCCAGCAGCACTTGGGACCGAAGCTCTGGGGCCAACGTCCTGACTTTC
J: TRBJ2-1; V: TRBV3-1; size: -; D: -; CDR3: CASSQVLSYNEQFF; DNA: TGTGCCAGCAGCCAGGTCCTGTCCTACAATGAGCAGTTCTTC
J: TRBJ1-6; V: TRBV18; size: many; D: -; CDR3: CASSPLRAALNSPLHF; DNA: TGTGCCAGCTCACCACTTCGCGCCGCGTTGAATTCACCCCTCCACTTT
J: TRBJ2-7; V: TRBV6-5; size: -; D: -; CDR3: CASRPDPPYEQYF; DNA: TGTGCCAGCAGACCCGACCCACCCTACGAGCAGTACTTC
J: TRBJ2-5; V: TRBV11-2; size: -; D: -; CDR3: CASSLSREETQYF; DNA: TGTGCCAGCAGCTTGTCCAGGGAAGAGACCCAGTACTTC
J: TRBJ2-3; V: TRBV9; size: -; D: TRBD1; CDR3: CASSVDPGQASLIGTDTQYF; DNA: TGTGCCAGCAGCGTAGACCCGGGACAGGCATCCCTAATAGGCACAGATACGCAGTATTTT
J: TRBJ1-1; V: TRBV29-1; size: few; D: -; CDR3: CSVEARLGAFF; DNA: TGCAGCGTTGAGGCACGACTAGGAGCTTTCTTT
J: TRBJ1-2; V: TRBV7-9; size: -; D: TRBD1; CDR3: CASSIVGDRTGVFGYTF; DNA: TGTGCCAGCAGTATCGTCGGGGATCGGACAGGGGTATTTGGCTACACCTTC
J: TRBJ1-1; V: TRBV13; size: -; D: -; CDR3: CATSPGTEAFF; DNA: TGTGCCACCTCTCCGGGCACTGAAGCTTTCTTT
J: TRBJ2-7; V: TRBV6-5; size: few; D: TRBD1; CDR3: CASSYGVRGPGEQYF; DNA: TGTGCCAGCAGTTACGGGGTCAGGGGGCCTGGAGAGCAGTACTTC
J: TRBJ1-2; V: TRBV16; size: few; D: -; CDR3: CASSWTGLRGYTF; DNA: TGTGCCAGCAGCTGGACGGGTCTGAGGGGCTACACCTTC
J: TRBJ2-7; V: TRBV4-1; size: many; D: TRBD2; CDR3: CASSQVSGGAYEQYF; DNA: TGCGCCAGCAGCCAAGTTAGCGGGGGGGCCTACGAGCAGTACTTC
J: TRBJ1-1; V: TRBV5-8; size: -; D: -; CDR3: CASSPLRGSGEAFF; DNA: TGTGCCAGCAGCCCCCTTCGGGGGTCAGGTGAAGCTTTCTTT
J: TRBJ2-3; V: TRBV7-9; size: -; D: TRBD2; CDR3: CASSPRSGGLQDTQYF; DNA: TGTGCCAGCAGCCCCAGGAGCGGGGGGCTCCAAGATACGCAGTATTTT
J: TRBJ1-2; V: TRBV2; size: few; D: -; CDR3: CASTGGGLYGYTF; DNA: TGTGCCAGCACAGGCGGGGGGCTCTATGGCTACACCTTC
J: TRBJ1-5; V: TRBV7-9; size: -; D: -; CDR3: CASSLSGFQPQHF; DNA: TGTGCCAGCAGCTTATCAGGGTTTCAGCCCCAGCATTTT
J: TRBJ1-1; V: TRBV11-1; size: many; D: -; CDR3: CASSPDGLGNTEAFF; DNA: TGTGCCAGCAGCCCTGACGGGCTGGGGAACACTGAAGCTTTCTTT
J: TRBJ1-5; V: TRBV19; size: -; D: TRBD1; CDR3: CASMGGQGSSPNQPQHF; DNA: TGTGCCAGTATGGGAGGACAGGGTAGTTCCCCCAATCAGCCCCAGCATTTT
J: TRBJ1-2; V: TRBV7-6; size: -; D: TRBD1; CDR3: CASSLEGALNYGYTF; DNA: TGTGCCAGCAGCTTAGAGGGGGCGCTGAACTATGGCTACACCTTC
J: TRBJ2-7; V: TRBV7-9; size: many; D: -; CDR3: CASSLDVRGYEQYF; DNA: TGTGCCAGCAGCTTAGATGTGAGGGGTTACGAGCAGTACTTC
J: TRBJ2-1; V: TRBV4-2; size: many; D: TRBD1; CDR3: CASSQEQGSYNEQFF; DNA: TGTGCCAGCAGCCAAGAACAGGGGTCCTACAATGAGCAGTTCTTC
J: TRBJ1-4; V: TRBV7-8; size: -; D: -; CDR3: CASNSAVTNEKLFF; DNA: TGTGCCAGCAACTCAGCAGTAACTAATGAAAAACTGTTTTTT
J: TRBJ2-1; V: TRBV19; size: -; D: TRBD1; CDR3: CASSGQGSSYNEQFF; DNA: TGTGCCAGTAGCGGACAGGGGAGCTCCTACAATGAGCAGTTCTTC
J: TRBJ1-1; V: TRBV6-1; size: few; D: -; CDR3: CASSEYYRGLTEAFF; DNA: TGTGCCAGCAGTGAATATTATCGGGGGCTCACTGAAGCTTTCTTT
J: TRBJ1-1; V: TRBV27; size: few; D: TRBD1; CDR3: CASKTSGGNTEAFF; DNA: TGTGCCAGCAAGACCTCAGGGGGGAACACTGAAGCTTTCTTT
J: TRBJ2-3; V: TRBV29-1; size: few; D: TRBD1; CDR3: CSVMGQGDADTQYF; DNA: TGCAGCGTTATGGGACAGGGGGACGCAGATACGCAGTATTTT
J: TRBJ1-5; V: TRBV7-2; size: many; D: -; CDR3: CASSLVGGEYSNQPQHF; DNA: TGTGCCAGCAGCTTAGTTGGGGGAGAGTATAGCAATCAGCCCCAGCATTTT
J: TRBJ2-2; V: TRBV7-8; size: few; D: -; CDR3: CASSWGSGELFF; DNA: TGTGCCAGCAGCTGGGGGAGCGGGGAGCTGTTTTTT
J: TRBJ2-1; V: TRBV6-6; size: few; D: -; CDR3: CASSYGYNEQFF; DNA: TGTGCCAGCAGTTACGGATACAATGAGCAGTTCTTC
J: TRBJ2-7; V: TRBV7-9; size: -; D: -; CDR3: CASSLDFYEQYF; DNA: TGTGCCAGCAGCTTAGACTTCTACGAGCAGTACTTC
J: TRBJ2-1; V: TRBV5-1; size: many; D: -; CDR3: CASTDRSYNEQFF; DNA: TGCGCCAGCACGGACAGAAGTTACAATGAGCAGTTCTTC
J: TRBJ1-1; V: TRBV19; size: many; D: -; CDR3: CASSAYDRNTEAFF; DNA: TGTGCCAGTAGTGCCTACGACAGGAACACTGAAGCTTTCTTT
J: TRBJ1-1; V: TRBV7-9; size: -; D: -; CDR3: CASSSTGTNTEAFF; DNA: TGTGCCAGCAGCTCGACAGGCACGAACACTGAAGCTTTCTTT
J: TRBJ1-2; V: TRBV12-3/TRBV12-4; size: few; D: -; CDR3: CASSLGNGYTF; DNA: TGTGCCAGCAGTTTGGGGAATGGCTACACCTTC